The TCR beta chain under discussion was sequenced for a study of blood T cell repertoires in COVID-19. Study information: The cDNA or gDNA used as material had been derived from T cells, B-cell-depleted T cells, or PBMCs.

V shed 1 base and J shed 1 base, with 15 bases lying between them. Per the germline V gene, CDR1 is SGHTA and CDR2 is FQGNSA. This CDR3 contains 17 residues. The data were produced by immunoSEQ multiplex PCR, yet TCRdb's version contains in-frame clones alone and is incomplete. The table records approximately 74,000 clones, about four fifths of them present only once. The TCR originated in a man in his 70s with acute or convalescent COVID-19. This chain links TRBV7-2 with TRBJ2-3; weak D call: TRBD1 (5 bases). What was sequenced was peripheral blood. CDR3 DNA: TGTGCCAGCAGCTTAGGCCCCTTGGGGCACCGCACAGATACGCAGTATTTT. Its protein product is CASSLGPLGHRTDTQYF.